Below, 24 T cell receptor beta chains from the same sample are listed, as sequenced in a study of blood T cells in healthy people across ages. A second about 7 to 12 cycle PCR used barcoded and J-beta primers. TCRdb ran MiXCR on the 5' RACE reads and lists one entry per CDR3 protein. The table has roughly 1,800,000 distinct CDR3 sequences, about 49% seen once. The material sequenced was blood. The receptors stem from a woman in her forties in good health.

The chain joins TRBV14 to TRBJ2-3; D might be TRBD2 (6 bases). The CDR3 loop spans 16 amino acids. V was trimmed by 1 base and J by 6 bases, leaving 17 bases between them. CDR1 is SGHDN, CDR2 FVKESK, per germline. CDR3 residues: CASSQGTKSIRDTQYF. Written as DNA, the CDR3 is TGTGCCAGCAGCCAAGGGACTAAAAGTATCAGGGATACGCAGTATTTT.

This clonotype has a handful of counts. The V and J genes are TRBV6-1 and TRBJ2-6; unclear D gene. CDR1 MNHNS and CDR2 SASEGT come from the germline V gene. Trimming pared 5 bases from V and 0 bases from J, leaving 23 bases between. The CDR3 length is 20 residues. CDR3 amino acids: CASSPQTPGVMNSGANVLTF. The CDR3 DNA follows: TGTGCCAGCAGTCCCCAAACTCCCGGTGTTATGAACTCTGGGGCCAACGTCCTGACTTTC.

The V gene is TRBV6-2 or TRBV6-3, the J gene TRBJ1-2; 9 nucleotides match TRBD1. The V gene's germline CDR1 is MNHEY and CDR2 SVGEGT. V lost 0 bases, J lost 2 bases, and 7 bases stayed unmatched. The CDR3 covers 17 residues. The CDR3 loop is CASSYSRTGDENYGYTF. CDR3 DNA: TGTGCCAGCAGTTACTCGAGGACAGGGGACGAAAACTATGGCTACACCTTC.

This clonotype showed up just a few times. The chain recombines TRBV5-5 with TRBJ2-3; D unclear. Trimming cost V 4 bases and J 2 bases, with 17 bases left between them. Germline CDR1 is SGHKS and CDR2 is YYEKEE (reference sequence). There are 16 residues in the CDR3. For the CDR3, the DNA is TGTGCCAGCAGCCGTATGATGATTGATCCCACAGATACGCAGTATTTT. It is translated as CASSRMMIDPTDTQYF.

This chain uses TRBV6-5 with TRBJ1-4; D unclear. V was shortened by 0 bases and J by 3 bases, with 11 bases between the two germline ends. CDR1 MNHEY and CDR2 SVGAGI come from the germline V gene. The CDR3 has 16 amino acids. CDR3 protein: CASSYSRAGANEKLFF. In nucleotides, the CDR3 is TGTGCCAGCAGTTACTCCCGGGCGGGAGCTAATGAAAAACTGTTTTTT.

This clonotype was detected once. The rearrangement joins TRBV3-1 to TRBJ2-1; 8 nucleotides match TRBD2. The length of the CDR3 is 17 residues. Germline-derived CDR1 and CDR2 are LGHDT and YNNKEL (reference sequence). The junction had 12 bases not matched to a gene; V was cut back by 2 bases and J by 6 bases. CDR3 region: CASSQWVSSGLGNEQFF. DNA for the CDR3: TGTGCCAGCAGCCAATGGGTCTCTAGCGGGTTGGGCAATGAGCAGTTCTTC.

The V gene is TRBV14, the J gene TRBJ1-4, with unresolved D. V was clipped by 0 bases and J by 10 bases, with 9 bases between them. CDR3 length: 13 residues. Germline loops: CDR1 SGHDN, CDR2 FVKESK. The CDR3 sequence: CASSQDSERKLFF. Written as DNA, the CDR3 is TGTGCCAGCAGCCAAGATTCTGAAAGAAAACTGTTTTTT.

The J gene is TRBJ2-7, the V gene TRBV12-3 or TRBV12-4; D possibly corresponds to TRBD2 (5 bases). The CDR3 is made up of 16 amino acids. With 3 bases removed from V and 3 bases from J, the gap between germline ends came to 18 bases. The CDR3 bases are TGTGCCAGCAGTTTTTTTTCCGGTAACGGGAACTACGAGCAGTACTTC. Amino acid sequence: CASSFFSGNGNYEQYF.

The V gene is TRBV6-2 or TRBV6-3, the J gene TRBJ2-7; TRBD1 matches at 8 bases. Germline V gene lookup returns CDR1 MNHEY and CDR2 SVGEGT. V gave up 6 bases and J gave up 5 bases; unmatched junction bases: 9. The CDR3 has 14 residues. CDR3 coding DNA: TGTGCCAGCAGACCACCCGGGACAGGAAACGAGCAGTACTTC. This codes for CASRPPGTGNEQYF.

The chain has TRBV25-1 and TRBJ2-5; D could derive from TRBD1 or TRBD2 (5 bases each). The germline CDR1 and CDR2 sequences are MGHDK and SYGVNS. Deletions cut 2 bases from V and 3 bases from J, with 10 bases between. This CDR3 comprises 14 residues. CDR3: CASSEGGSEETQYF. The DNA of the CDR3 is TGTGCCAGCAGTGAAGGGGGTAGTGAAGAGACCCAGTACTTC. Full variable domain (outside the CDR3, taken from reference TRBV25-1 and TRBJ2-5): EADIYQTPRYLVIGTGKKITLECSQTMGHDKMYWYQQDPGMELHLIHYSYGVNSTEKGDLSSESTVSRIRTEHFPLTLESARPSHTSQYLCASSEGGSEETQYFGPGTRLLVL.

The J gene is TRBJ2-2, the V gene TRBV4-1; tentative D call: TRBD1 (6 bases). The CDR3 is 14 residues long. CDR1 and CDR2 (germline): MGHRA, YSYEKL. The germline V and J ends were trimmed by 2 bases and 5 bases, with 9 bases remaining between them. The CDR3 sequence is CASSQIQGTGELFF. CDR3 in DNA: TGCGCCAGCAGCCAAATCCAGGGGACCGGGGAGCTGTTTTTT.

DNA for the CDR3: TGTGCCAGCAGCCAAGATAGGAGGGTCAATCAGCCCCAGCATTTT. Translation: CASSQDRRVNQPQHF. The chain links TRBV3-1 to TRBJ1-5; no clear D. Germline values: CDR1 LGHDT, CDR2 YNNKEL (reference sequence). The CDR3 has 15 amino acids. V was clipped by 0 bases and J by 3 bases, with 9 bases between them.

Here the CDR3 DNA reads TGTGCCAGCAGACATACCGCGGGTGGCTACACCTTC. This codes for CASRHTAGGYTF. The rearrangement uses TRBV6-1 and TRBJ1-2; D is undetermined. V was cut by 6 bases and J by 7 bases, with 12 bases left in between. Germline V lookup: CDR1 MNHNS, CDR2 SASEGT. The CDR3 is made up of 12 amino acids.

The genes are TRBV11-2 and TRBJ2-5; D not certain. The CDR3 runs to 16 residues. V was trimmed by 6 bases and J by 2 bases, leaving 19 bases between them. The germline gives CDR1 SGHAT, CDR2 FQNNGV. The CDR3 DNA is TGTGCCAGCAGTCCTCGGGCACAGAGGATTCAAGAGACCCAGTACTTC. Its protein product is CASSPRAQRIQETQYF.

V is TRBV4-3 and J is TRBJ2-4; D tentatively reads TRBD1 or TRBD2 (5 bases each). The last part of the DNA fits TRBJ2-7 better; the J call may be wrong. This CDR3 comprises 14 residues. CDR1 and CDR2 from the germline V gene are LGHNA and YSLEER. The CDR3 nucleotides are TGCGCCAGCAGCCAAGACGAGGGGCTTAACGAGCAGTACTTC. Amino acids: CASSQDEGLNEQYF.

The chain uses TRBV4-1 and TRBJ1-2; D possibly corresponds to TRBD1 (5 bases). CDR1 is MGHRA and CDR2 is YSYEKL in the germline V gene. CDR3 length: 13 amino acids. The V end was cut by 3 bases, the J end by 4 bases, with 9 bases between. In nucleotides, the CDR3 is TGCGCCAGCAGCCACAGGGACGGCTATGGCTACACCTTC. This sequence encodes CASSHRDGYGYTF.

The chain joins TRBV6-1 to TRBJ2-7; D is perhaps TRBD1 (6 bases). The V gene lost 7 bases and the J gene lost 0 bases, with 16 bases spanning the gap. This CDR3 is 15 amino acids long. Germline assignment: CDR1 MNHNS and CDR2 SASEGT. The CDR3 DNA is TGTGCCAGCAATAGACCGGGACAAAGCTCCTACGAGCAGTACTTC. Its protein is CASNRPGQSSYEQYF.

V is TRBV11-2 and J is TRBJ2-5, with D perhaps matching TRBD2 (6 bases). CDR1 and CDR2 from the germline V gene are SGHAT and FQNNGV. V was trimmed by 3 bases and J by 12 bases, leaving 14 bases between them. The length of the CDR3 is 12 residues. The CDR3 sequence is CASSLEGSVEYF. The CDR3 bases are TGTGCCAGCAGCTTGGAGGGGTCTGTCGAGTACTTC.

The rearrangement joins TRBV20-1 to TRBJ2-3, with 10 bases identical to TRBD2. This CDR3 region has 15 residues. Germline trimming cut 6 bases from V and 4 bases from J; bases unmatched to any gene: 10. The germline V gene encodes CDR1 DFQATT and CDR2 SNEGSKA (reference sequence). Here the CDR3 DNA reads TGCAGTGCCGGAGACGTAGCGGGGGGAGCAGATACGCAGTATTTT. Protein: CSAGDVAGGADTQYF.

This chain links TRBV29-1 with TRBJ2-1; possibly TRBD1 for D (5 bases). The germline V gene has CDR1 SQVTM and CDR2 ANQGSEA. This CDR3 has 14 residues. Trimming removed 6 bases from V and 4 bases from J, with 16 bases in between. CDR3 sequence: CSVPSSTGYNEQFF. The DNA of the CDR3 is TGCAGCGTCCCATCGAGTACAGGTTACAATGAGCAGTTCTTC.

The chain recombines TRBV12-3 or TRBV12-4 with TRBJ2-5, with 8 bases lining up with TRBD2. V shed 5 bases, J shed 7 bases, and the junction held 9 bases outside the gene matches. The CDR3 runs 14 residues. CDR3 region: CASSIGLAGRTQYF. CDR3 coding DNA: TGTGCCAGCAGTATCGGACTAGCTGGTCGGACCCAGTACTTC.

The chain couples TRBV12-3 or TRBV12-4 to TRBJ1-6; the D gene is possibly TRBD1 (6 bases). CDR3 length equals 15 residues. The V gene lost 3 bases and the J gene lost 10 bases, with 16 bases spanning the gap. CDR3: CASSFGGAGGSPLHF. For the CDR3, the DNA is TGTGCCAGCAGTTTCGGGGGCGCGGGGGGGTCACCCCTCCACTTT.

CDR3 nucleotides: TGTGCCAGCAGCTCCGGGACAGGGGGCATTCAGCCCCAGCATTTT. Encoded protein: CASSSGTGGIQPQHF. This sequence joins TRBV5-6 and TRBJ1-5, with 12 bases matching TRBD1. Germline V gives CDR1 SGHDT, CDR2 YYEEEE. The CDR3 spans 15 residues. Trimming cost V 3 bases and J 6 bases; bases outside gene matches: 4.

The CDR3 DNA reads as TGTGCCAGCAGCTTAGGGGGGCTTCACGACAATGAGCAGTTCTTC. This encodes CASSLGGLHDNEQFF. This chain links TRBV11-2 with TRBJ2-1, with D possibly being TRBD1 (6 bases). V was pared by 1 base and J by 5 bases, with 12 bases between. The CDR3 runs 15 residues. The germline gives CDR1 SGHAT, CDR2 FQNNGV.